This T cell receptor beta chain was recorded in a study of T cell changes during pregnancy in multiple sclerosis. Generated by immunoSEQ multiplex PCR, the TCRdb table keeps only in-frame clones and is missing some. In the table there are about 38,000 clones, 94% of which are singletons. With 5 bases clipped from V and 7 bases from J, the junction kept 8 bases outside the gene matches. This CDR3 has 14 amino acids. CDR1 and CDR2 (germline): MNHEY, SMNVEV (reference sequence). This TCR was sampled from a female donor with multiple sclerosis, enrolled in a pregnancy study. This material consisted of CD4+ T cells from peripheral blood mononuclear cells, taken in the second trimester of pregnancy. This chain connects TRBV27 to TRBJ2-1; 7 bases line up with TRBD2. The CDR3: CASSQTPGGNEQFF. CDR3 nucleotides: TGTGCCAGCAGTCAAACCCCCGGGGGGAATGAGCAGTTCTTC.